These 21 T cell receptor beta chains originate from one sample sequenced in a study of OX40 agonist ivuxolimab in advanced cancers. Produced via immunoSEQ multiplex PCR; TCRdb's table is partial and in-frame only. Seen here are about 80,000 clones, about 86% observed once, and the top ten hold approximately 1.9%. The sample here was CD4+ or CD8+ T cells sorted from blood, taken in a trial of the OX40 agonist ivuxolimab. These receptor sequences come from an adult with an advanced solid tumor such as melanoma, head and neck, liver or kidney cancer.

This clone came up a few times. The CDR3 sequence: CASSYSRTGRTEAFF. CDR3 bases: TGTGCCAGCAGTTACTCGAGGACAGGGAGAACTGAAGCTTTCTTT. The gene calls are TRBV6-5 and TRBJ1-1; TRBD1 matches at 8 bases. Trimming took 0 bases from V and 5 from J; bases not matched to a gene: 5. CDR3 length: 15 residues. Germline lookup yields CDR1 MNHEY and CDR2 SVGAGI.

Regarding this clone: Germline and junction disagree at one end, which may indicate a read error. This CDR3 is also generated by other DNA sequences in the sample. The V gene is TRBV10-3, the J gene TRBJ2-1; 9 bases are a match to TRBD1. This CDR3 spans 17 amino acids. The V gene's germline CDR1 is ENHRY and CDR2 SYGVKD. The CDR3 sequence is CAISADPGQGQGNEQFF. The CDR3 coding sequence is TGTGCCATCAGTGCCGATCCGGGACAGGGTCAGGGCAATGAGCAATTCTTC.

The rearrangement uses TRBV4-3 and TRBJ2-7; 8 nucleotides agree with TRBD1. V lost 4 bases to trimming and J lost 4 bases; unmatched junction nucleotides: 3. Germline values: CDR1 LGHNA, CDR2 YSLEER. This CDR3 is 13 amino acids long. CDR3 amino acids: CASSLRDRYEQYF. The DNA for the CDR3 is TGCGCCAGCAGCCTCCGGGACAGGTACGAGCAGTACTTC.

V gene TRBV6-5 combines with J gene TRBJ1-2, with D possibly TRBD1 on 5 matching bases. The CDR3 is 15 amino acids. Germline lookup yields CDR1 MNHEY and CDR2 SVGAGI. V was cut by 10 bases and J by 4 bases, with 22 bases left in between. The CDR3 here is CATISSAGLIYGYTF. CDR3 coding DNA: TGTGCCACCATATCATCCGCAGGGCTGATCTATGGCTACACCTTC.

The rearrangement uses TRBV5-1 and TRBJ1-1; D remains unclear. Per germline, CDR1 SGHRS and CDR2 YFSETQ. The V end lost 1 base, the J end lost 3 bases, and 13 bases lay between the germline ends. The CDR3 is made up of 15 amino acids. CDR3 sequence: CASSLNKIEDTEAFF. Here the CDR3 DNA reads TGCGCCAGCAGCTTGAATAAGATAGAGGACACTGAAGCTTTCTTT. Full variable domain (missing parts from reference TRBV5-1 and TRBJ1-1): KAGVTQTPRYLIKTRGQQVTLSCSPISGHRSVSWYQQTPGQGLQFLFEYFSETQRNKGNFPGRFSGRQFSNSRSEMNVSTLELGDSALYLCASSLNKIEDTEAFFGQGTRLTVV.

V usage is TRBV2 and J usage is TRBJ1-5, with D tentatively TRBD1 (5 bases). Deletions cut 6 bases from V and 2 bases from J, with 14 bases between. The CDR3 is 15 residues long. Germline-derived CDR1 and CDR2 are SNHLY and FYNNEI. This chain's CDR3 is CASSGGLGRNQPQHF. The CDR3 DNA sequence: TGTGCCAGCAGCGGGGGTTTGGGTCGCAATCAGCCCCAGCATTTT.

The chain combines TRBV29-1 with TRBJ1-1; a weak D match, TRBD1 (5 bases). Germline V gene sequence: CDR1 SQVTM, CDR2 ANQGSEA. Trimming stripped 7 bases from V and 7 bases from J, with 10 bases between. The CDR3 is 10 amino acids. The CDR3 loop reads CSAQESEAFF. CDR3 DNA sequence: TGCAGCGCACAGGAGAGTGAAGCTTTCTTT.

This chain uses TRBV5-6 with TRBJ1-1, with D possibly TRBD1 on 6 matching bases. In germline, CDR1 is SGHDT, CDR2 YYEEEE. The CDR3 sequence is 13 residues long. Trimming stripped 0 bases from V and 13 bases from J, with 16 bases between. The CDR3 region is CASSLGSGSRGFF. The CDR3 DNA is TGTGCCAGCAGCTTGGGGTCAGGGTCCAGGGGTTTCTTT.

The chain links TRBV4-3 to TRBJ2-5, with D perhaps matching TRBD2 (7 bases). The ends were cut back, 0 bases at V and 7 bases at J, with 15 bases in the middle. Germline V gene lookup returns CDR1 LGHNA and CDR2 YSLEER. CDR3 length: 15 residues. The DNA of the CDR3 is TGCGCCAGCAGCCAAGATTGGGGGGGGCGGGCGACCCAGTACTTC. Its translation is CASSQDWGGRATQYF.

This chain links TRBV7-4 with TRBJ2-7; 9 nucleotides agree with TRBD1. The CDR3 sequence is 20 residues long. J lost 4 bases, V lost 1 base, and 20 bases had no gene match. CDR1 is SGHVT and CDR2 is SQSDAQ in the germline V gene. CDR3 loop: CASSLGGADRGGCVGYEQYF. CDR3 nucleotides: TGTGCCAGCAGCTTAGGGGGAGCGGACAGGGGTGGATGTGTAGGATACGAGCAGTACTTC.

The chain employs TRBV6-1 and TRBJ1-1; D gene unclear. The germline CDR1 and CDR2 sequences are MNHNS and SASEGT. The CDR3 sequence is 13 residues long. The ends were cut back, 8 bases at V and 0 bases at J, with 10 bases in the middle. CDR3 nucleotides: TGTGCCAGCGCTCGGGTAATGAACACTGAAGCTTTCTTT. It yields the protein CASARVMNTEAFF.

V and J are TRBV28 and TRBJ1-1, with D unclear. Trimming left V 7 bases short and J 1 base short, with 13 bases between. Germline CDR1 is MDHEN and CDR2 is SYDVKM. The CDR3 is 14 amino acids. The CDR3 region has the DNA TGTGCCAGCACGTCGGGGAGTAGGAACACTGAAGCTTTCTTT. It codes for CASTSGSRNTEAFF.

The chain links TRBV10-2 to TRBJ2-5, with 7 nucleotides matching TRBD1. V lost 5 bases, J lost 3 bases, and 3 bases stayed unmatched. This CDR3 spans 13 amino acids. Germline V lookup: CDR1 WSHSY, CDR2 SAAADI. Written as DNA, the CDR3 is TGCGCCAGCAGTCGGGACAGAGAAGAGACCCAGTACTTC. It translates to CASSRDREETQYF.

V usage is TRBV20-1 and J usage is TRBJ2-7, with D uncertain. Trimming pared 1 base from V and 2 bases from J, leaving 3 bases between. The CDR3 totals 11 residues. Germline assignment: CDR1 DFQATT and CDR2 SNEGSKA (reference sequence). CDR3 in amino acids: CSARGAYEQYF. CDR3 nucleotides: TGCAGTGCTAGAGGTGCCTACGAGCAGTACTTC.

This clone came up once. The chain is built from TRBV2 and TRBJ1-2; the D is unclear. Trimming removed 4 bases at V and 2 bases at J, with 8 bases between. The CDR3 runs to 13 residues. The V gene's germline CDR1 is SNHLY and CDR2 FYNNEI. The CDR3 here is CASSVVRNYGYTF. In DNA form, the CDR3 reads TGTGCCAGCAGTGTGGTCAGAAACTATGGCTACACCTTC.

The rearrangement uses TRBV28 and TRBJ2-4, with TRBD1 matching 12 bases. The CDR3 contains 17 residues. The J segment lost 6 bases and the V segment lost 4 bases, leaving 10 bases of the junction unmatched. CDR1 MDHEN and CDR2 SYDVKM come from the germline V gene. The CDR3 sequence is CASSSASGTGGRNIQYF. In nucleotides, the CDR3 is TGTGCCAGCAGTTCTGCCTCCGGGACAGGGGGCAGAAACATTCAGTACTTC.

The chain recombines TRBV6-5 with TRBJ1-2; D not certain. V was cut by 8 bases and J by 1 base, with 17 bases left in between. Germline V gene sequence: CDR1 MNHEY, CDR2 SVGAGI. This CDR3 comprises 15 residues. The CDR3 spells CASGQGGGLNYGYTF. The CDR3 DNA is TGTGCCAGCGGCCAAGGAGGAGGGCTTAACTATGGCTACACCTTC.

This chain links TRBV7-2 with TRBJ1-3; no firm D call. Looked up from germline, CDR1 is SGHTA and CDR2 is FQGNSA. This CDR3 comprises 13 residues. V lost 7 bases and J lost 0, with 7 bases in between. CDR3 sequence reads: CASKPHSGNTIYF. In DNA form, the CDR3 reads TGTGCCAGCAAACCACACTCTGGAAACACCATATATTTT.

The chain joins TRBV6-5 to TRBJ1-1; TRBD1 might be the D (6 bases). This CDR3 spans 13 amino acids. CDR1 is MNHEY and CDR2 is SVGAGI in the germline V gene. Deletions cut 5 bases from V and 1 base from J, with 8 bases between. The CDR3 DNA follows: TGTGCCAGCAGTGGGGGGGCGAACACTGAAGCTTTCTTT. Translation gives CASSGGANTEAFF.

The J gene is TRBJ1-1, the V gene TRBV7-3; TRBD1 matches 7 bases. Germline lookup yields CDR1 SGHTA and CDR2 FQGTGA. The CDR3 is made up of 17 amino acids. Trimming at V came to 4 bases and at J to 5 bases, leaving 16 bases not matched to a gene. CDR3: CASSSGIRQGEKTEAFF. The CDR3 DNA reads TGTGCCAGCAGCTCCGGGATTCGACAGGGAGAGAAAACTGAAGCTTTCTTT.

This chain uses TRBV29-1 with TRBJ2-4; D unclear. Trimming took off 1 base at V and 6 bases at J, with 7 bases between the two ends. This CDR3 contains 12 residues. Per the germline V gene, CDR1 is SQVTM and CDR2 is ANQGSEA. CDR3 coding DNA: TGCAGCGTTGAAGTCGTCAGAAACATTCAGTACTTC. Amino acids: CSVEVVRNIQYF.